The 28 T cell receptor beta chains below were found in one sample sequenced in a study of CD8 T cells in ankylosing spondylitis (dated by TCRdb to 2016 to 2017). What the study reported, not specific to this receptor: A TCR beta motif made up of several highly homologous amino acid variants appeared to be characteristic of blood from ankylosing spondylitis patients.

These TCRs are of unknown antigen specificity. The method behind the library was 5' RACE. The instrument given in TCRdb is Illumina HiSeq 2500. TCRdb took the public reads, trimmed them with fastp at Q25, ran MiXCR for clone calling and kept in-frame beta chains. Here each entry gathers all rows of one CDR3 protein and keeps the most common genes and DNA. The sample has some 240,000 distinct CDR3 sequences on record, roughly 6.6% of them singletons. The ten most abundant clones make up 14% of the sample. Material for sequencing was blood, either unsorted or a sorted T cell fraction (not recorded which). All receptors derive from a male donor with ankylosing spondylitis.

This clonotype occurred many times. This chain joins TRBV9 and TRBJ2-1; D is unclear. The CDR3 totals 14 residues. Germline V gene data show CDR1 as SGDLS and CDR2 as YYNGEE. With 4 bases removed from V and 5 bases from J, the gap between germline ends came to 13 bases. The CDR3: CASSPRAGNNEQFF. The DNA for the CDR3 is TGTGCCAGCAGCCCCCGGGCAGGCAACAATGAGCAGTTCTTC.

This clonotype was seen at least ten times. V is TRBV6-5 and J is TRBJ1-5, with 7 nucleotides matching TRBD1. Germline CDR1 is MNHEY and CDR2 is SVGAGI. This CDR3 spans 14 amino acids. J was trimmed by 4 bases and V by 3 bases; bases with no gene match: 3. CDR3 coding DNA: TGTGCCAGCAGTTATGACAGGGATAATCAGCCCCAGCATTTT. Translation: CASSYDRDNQPQHF.

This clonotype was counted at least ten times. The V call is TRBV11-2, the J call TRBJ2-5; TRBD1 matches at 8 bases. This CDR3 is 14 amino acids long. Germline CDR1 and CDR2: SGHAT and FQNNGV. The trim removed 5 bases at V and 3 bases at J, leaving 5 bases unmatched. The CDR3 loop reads CASSPDRVKETQYF. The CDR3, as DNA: TGTGCCAGCAGCCCGGACAGGGTTAAAGAGACCCAGTACTTC.

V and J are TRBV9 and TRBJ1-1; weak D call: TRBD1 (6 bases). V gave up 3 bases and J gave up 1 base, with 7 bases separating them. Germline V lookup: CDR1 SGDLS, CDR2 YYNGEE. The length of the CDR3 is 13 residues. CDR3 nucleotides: TGTGCCAGCAGCGAGGGGGGGAACACTGAAGCTTTCTTT. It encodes CASSEGGNTEAFF. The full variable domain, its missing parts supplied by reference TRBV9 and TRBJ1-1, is DSGVTQTPKHLITATGQRVTLRCSPRSGDLSVYWYQQSLDQGLQFLIQYYNGEERAKGNILERFSAQQFPDLHSELNLSSLELGDSALYFCASSEGGNTEAFFGQGTRLTVV.

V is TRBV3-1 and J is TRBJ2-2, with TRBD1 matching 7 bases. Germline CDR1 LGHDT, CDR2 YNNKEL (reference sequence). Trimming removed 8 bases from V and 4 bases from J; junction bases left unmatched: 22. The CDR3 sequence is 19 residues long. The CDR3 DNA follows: TGTGCCAGCTGTACTTTCCCGCACACAAGGGGGCCGGGCACCGGGGAGCTGTTTTTT. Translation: CASCTFPHTRGPGTGELFF.

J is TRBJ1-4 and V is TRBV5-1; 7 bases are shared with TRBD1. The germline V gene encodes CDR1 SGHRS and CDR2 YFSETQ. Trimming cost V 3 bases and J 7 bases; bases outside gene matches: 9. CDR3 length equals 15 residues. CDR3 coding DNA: TGCGCCAGCAGCTCCCACCGGGACAGTACTGAAAAACTGTTTTTT. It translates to CASSSHRDSTEKLFF.

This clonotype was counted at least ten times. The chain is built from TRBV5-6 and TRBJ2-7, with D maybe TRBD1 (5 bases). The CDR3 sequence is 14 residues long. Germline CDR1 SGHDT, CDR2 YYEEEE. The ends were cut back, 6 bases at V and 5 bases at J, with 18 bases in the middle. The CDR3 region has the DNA TGTGCCAGCAACCTGGGGCAGAAGTGGAACGAGCAGTACTTC. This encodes CASNLGQKWNEQYF.

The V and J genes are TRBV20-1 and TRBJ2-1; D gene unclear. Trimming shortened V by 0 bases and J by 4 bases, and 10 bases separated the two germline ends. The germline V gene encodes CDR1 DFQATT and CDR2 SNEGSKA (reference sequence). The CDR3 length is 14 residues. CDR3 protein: CSARDRQAYNEQFF. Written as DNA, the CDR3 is TGCAGTGCTAGAGATCGGCAGGCATACAATGAGCAGTTCTTC.

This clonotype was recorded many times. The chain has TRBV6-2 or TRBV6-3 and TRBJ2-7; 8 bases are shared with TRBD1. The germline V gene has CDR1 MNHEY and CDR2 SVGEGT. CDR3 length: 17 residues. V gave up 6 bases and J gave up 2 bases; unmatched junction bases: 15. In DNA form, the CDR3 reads TGTGCCAGCAGCTTGCTCGGTGGGACAGGCATAACCTACGAGCAGTACTTC. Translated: CASSLLGGTGITYEQYF.

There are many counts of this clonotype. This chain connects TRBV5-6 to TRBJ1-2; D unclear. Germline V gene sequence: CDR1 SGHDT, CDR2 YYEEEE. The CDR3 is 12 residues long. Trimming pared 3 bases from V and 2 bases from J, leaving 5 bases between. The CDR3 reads CASSSGNYGYTF. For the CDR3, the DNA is TGTGCCAGCAGCTCGGGAAACTATGGCTACACCTTC.

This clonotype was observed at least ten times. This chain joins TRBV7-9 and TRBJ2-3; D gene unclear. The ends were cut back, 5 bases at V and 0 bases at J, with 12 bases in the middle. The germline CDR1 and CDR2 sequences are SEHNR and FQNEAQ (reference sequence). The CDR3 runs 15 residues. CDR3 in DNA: TGTGCCAGCAGCAAAGCAGGTTCTAGCACAGATACGCAGTATTTT. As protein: CASSKAGSSTDTQYF.

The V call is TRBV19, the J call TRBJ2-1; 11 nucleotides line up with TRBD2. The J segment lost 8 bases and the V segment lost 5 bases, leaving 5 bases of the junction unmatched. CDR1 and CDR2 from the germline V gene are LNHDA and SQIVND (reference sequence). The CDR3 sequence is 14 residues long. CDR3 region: CASSLLAGGHEQFF. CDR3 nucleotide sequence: TGTGCCAGTAGTTTGCTAGCGGGAGGACATGAGCAGTTCTTC.

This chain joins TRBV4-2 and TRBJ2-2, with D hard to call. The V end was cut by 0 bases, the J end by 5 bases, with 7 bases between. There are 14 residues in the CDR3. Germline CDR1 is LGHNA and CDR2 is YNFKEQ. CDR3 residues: CASSQDGWTGELFF. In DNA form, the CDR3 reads TGTGCCAGCAGCCAAGATGGCTGGACCGGGGAGCTGTTTTTT.

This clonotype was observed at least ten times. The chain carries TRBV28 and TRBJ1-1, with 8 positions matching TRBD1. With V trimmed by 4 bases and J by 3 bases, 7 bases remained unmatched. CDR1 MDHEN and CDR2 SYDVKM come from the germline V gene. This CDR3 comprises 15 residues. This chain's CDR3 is CASSSRTGWYTEAFF. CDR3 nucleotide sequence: TGTGCCAGCAGTTCGCGGACAGGGTGGTACACTGAAGCTTTCTTT. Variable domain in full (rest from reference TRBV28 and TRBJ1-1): DVKVTQSSRYLVKRTGEKVFLECVQDMDHENMFWYRQDPGLGLRLIYFSYDVKMKEKGDIPEGYSVSREKKERFSLILESASTNQTSMYLCASSSRTGWYTEAFFGQGTRLTVV.

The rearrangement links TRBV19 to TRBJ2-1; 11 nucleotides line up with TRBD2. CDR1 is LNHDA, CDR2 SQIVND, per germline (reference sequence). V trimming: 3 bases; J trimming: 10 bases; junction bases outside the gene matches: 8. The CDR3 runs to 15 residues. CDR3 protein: CASSIRGLAAREQFF. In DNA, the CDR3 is TGTGCCAGTAGTATCCGGGGACTAGCGGCTAGAGAGCAGTTCTTC.

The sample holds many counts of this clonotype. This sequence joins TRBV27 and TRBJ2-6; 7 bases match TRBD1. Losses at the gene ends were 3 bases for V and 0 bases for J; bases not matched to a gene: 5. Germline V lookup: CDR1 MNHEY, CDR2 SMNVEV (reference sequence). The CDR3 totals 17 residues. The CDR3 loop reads CASSFGQAYSGANVLTF. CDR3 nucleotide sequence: TGTGCCAGCAGTTTTGGACAGGCCTACTCTGGGGCCAACGTCCTGACTTTC.

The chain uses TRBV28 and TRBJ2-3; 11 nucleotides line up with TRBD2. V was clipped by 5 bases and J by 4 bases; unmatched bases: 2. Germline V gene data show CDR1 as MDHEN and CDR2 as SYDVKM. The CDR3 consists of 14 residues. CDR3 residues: CASSGLAGPDTQYF. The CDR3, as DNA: TGTGCCAGCAGTGGACTAGCGGGTCCAGATACGCAGTATTTT. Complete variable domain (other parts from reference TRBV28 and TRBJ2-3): DVKVTQSSRYLVKRTGEKVFLECVQDMDHENMFWYRQDPGLGLRLIYFSYDVKMKEKGDIPEGYSVSREKKERFSLILESASTNQTSMYLCASSGLAGPDTQYFGPGTRLTVL.

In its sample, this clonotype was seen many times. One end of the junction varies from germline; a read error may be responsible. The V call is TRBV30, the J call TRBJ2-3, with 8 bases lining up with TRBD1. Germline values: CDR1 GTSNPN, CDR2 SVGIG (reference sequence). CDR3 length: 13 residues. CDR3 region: CACWTGHTDTQYF. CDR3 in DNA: TGTGCCTGTTGGACAGGGCATACAGATACGCAGTACTTT. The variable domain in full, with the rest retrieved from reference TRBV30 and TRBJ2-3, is SQTIHQWPATLVQPVGSPLSLECTVEGTSNPNLYWYRQAAGRGLQLLFYSVGIGQISSEVPQNLSASRPQDRQFILSSKKLLLSDSGFYLCACWTGHTDTQYFGPGTRLTVL.

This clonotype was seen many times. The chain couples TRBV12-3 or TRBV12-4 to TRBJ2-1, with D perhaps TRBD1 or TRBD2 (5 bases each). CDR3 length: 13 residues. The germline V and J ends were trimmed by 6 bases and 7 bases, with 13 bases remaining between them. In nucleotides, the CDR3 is TGTGCCAGCAGGCCTGAGGGGCAGAATGAGCAGTTCTTC. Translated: CASRPEGQNEQFF.

The DNA for the CDR3 is TGTGCCAGCAGTGAATCGGGGAGGGCCGGGGCCAACGTCCTGACTTTC. Amino acids: CASSESGRAGANVLTF. This chain joins TRBV25-1 and TRBJ2-6; 7 bases agree with TRBD2. The CDR3 is 16 amino acids. V lost 1 base, J lost 4 bases, and 4 bases stayed unmatched. In germline, CDR1 is MGHDK, CDR2 SYGVNS.

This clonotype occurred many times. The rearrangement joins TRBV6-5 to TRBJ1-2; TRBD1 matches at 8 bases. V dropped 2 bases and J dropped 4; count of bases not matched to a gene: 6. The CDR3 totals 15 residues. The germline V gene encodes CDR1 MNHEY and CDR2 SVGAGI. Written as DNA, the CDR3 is TGTGCCAGCAGTTACGGAGCCGGGACAGGCTATGGCTACACCTTC. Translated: CASSYGAGTGYGYTF.

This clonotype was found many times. CDR3 in DNA: TGCAGTGCTAGAGATCCGTGGGGAAATTACTACGAGCAGTACTTC. Its translation is CSARDPWGNYYEQYF. V usage is TRBV20-1 and J usage is TRBJ2-7; D gene ambiguous. Between the trimmed V and J ends, which lost 0 bases and 3 bases, there was a span of 15 bases. This CDR3 comprises 15 residues. CDR1 and CDR2 (germline): DFQATT, SNEGSKA (reference sequence).

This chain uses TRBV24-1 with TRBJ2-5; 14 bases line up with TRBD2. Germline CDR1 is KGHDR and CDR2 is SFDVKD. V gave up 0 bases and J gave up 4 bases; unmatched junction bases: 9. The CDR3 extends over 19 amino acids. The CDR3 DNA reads TGTGCCACCAGTGATTTGCAGACTAGCGGGAGGGCCTTGGGAGAGACCCAGTACTTC. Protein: CATSDLQTSGRALGETQYF.

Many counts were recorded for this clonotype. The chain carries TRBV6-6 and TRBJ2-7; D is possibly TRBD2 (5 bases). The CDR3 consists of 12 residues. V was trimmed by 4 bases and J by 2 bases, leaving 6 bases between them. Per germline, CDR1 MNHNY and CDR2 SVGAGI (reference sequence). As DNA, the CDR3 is TGTGCCAGCAGTTCGGGGACCTACGAGCAGTACTTC. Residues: CASSSGTYEQYF.

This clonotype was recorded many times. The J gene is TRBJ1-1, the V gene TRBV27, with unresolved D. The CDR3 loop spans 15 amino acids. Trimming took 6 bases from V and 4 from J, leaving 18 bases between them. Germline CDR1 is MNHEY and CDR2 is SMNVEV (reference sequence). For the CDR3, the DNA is TGTGCCAGCAGCACATACGCCGGGATTTCCACTGAAGCTTTCTTT. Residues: CASSTYAGISTEAFF.

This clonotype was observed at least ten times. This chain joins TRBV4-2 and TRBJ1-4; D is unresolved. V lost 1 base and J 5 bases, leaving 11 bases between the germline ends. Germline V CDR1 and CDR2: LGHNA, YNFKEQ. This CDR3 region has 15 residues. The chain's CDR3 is CASSQVSGRNEKLFF. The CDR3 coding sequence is TGTGCCAGCAGCCAAGTTTCCGGGAGGAATGAAAAACTGTTTTTT.

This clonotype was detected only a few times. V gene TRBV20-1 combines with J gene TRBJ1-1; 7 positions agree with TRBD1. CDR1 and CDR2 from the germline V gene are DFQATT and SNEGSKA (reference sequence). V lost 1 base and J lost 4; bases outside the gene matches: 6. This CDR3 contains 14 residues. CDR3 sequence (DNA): TGCAGTGCTAGAGGGGAGACAGGGCCCACTGAAGCTTTCTTT. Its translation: CSARGETGPTEAFF.

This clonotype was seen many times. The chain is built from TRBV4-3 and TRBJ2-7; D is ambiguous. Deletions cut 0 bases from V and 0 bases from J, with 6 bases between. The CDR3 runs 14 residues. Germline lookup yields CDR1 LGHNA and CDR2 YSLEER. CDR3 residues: CASSQDRSSYEQYF. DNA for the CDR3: TGCGCCAGCAGCCAAGACCGAAGCTCCTACGAGCAGTACTTC.